This record looks at one TCR beta chain sequence and its context. Its antigen is currently unknown. The sample is drawn from a study of cytomegalovirus exposure and HLA in healthy donors. Use of 60 Vbeta and 13 Jbeta primers characterized the PCR. Original methodology: An analysis that came later counted some 80 million unique TCR beta chains, approximately 9.9 million shared. Assay: immunoSEQ multiplex PCR; the TCRdb copy retains only in-frame clones and omits some. The DNA was the basis for D and trimming; V, J and clone size are from that table. The data contain around 170,000 clones, 60% to 85% of them singletons. Study findings and constraints: A later analysis found that most CMV-associated TCR beta chains appeared HLA-restricted. In vitro work confirmed that three CMV-associated chains recognize CMV antigens. Later analysis revealed greater clonal expansion in HLA-associated TCR beta chains than in equally common others.

The germline CDR1 and CDR2 sequences are SGHNT and YENEEA. V lost 4 bases, J lost 6 bases, and 8 bases lay in between. The CDR3 is made up of 12 amino acids. The sequence was obtained from a woman aged 45-65 years in good health and CMV-seropositive. The specimen sequenced was PBMCs. The chain links TRBV11-3 to TRBJ2-3; a possible D gene is TRBD1 (5 bases). CDR3 sequence reads: CASSSRQDTQYF. CDR3 nucleotide sequence: TGTGCCAGCAGCTCACGACAGGATACGCAGTATTTT.